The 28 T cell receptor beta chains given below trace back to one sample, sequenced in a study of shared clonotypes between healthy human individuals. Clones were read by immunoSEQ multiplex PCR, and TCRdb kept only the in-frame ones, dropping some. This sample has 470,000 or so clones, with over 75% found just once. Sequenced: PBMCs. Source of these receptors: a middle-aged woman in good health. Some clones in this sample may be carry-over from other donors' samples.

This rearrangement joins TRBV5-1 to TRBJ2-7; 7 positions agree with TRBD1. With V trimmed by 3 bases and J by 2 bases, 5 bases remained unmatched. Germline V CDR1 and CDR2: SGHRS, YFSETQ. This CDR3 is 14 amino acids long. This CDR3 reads CASSSADRAYEQYF. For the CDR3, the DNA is TGCGCCAGCAGCTCAGCCGACAGGGCCTACGAGCAGTACTTC.

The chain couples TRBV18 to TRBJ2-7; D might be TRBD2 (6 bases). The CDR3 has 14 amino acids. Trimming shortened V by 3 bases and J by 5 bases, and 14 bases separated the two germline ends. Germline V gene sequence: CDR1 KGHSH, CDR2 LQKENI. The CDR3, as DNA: TGTGCCAGCTCACCCCCAGGGACTCCCGACGAGCAGTACTTC. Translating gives CASSPPGTPDEQYF.

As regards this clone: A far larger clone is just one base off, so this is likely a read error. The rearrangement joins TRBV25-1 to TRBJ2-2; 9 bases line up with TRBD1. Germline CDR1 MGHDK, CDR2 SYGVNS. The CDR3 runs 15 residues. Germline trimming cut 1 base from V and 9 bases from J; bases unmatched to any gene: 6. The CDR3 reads CASSEWDRVDWELFF. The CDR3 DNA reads TGTGCCAGCAGTGAATGGGACAGGGTGGACTGGGAGCTGTTTTTT. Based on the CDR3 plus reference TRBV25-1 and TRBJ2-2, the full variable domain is EADIYQTPRYLVIGTGKKITLECSQTMGHDKMYWYQQDPGMELHLIHYSYGVNSTEKGDLSSESTVSRIRTEHFPLTLESARPSHTSQYLCASSEWDRVDWELFFGEGSRLTVL.

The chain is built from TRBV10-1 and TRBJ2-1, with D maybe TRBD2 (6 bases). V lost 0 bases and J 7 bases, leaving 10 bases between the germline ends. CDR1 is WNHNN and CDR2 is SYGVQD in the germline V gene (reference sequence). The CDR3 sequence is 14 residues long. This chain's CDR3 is CASSESPGRNEQFF. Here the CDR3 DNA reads TGCGCCAGCAGTGAGTCTCCTGGGAGGAATGAGCAGTTCTTC.

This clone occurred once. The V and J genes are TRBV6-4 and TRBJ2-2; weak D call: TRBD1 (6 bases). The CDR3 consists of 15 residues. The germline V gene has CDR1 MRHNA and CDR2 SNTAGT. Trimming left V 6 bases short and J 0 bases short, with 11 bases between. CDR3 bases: TGTGCCAGCAGAGCGACAGGCACGAACACCGGGGAGCTGTTTTTT. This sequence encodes CASRATGTNTGELFF.

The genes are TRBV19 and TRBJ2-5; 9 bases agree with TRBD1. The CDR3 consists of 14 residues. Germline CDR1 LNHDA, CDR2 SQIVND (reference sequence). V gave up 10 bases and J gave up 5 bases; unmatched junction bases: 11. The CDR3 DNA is TGTGCCACCCAGAGACAGGGGGGGAGGGAGACCCAGTACTTC. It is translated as CATQRQGGRETQYF.

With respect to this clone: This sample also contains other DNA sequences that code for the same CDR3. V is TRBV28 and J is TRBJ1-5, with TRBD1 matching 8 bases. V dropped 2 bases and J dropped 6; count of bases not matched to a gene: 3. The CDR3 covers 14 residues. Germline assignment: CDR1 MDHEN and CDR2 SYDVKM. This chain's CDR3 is CASSLGQGRQPQHF. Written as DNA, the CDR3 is TGTGCCAGCAGTTTAGGACAGGGACGTCAGCCCCAGCATTTT.

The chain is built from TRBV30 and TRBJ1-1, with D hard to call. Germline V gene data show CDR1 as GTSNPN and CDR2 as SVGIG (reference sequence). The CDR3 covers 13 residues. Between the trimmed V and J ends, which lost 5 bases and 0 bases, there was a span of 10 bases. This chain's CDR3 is CAWVKNLNTEAFF. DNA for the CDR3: TGTGCCTGGGTTAAAAACCTGAACACTGAAGCTTTCTTT.

The CDR3 sequence: CASSLRSGENNEQFF. CDR3 bases: TGTGCCAGCAGCTTAAGGTCAGGGGAAAACAATGAGCAGTTCTTC. The chain carries TRBV7-9 and TRBJ2-1, with a weak D call TRBD1 (6 bases). The germline V gene has CDR1 SEHNR and CDR2 FQNEAQ (reference sequence). The CDR3 sequence is 15 residues long. V gave up 2 bases and J gave up 5 bases, with 13 bases separating them. The whole variable domain, remainder taken from reference TRBV7-9 and TRBJ2-1, is DTGVSQNPRHKITKRGQNVTFRCDPISEHNRLYWYRQTLGQGPEFLTYFQNEAQLEKSRLLSDRFSAERPKGSFSTLEIQRTEQGDSAMYLCASSLRSGENNEQFFGPGTRLTVL.

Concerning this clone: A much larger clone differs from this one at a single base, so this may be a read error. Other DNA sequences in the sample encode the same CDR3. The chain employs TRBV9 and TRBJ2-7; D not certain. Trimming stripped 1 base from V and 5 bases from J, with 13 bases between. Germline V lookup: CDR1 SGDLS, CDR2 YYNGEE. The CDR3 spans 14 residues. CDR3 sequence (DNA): TGTGCCAGCAGCGTAAGACCCGGTGACCACGAGCAGTACTTC. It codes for CASSVRPGDHEQYF.

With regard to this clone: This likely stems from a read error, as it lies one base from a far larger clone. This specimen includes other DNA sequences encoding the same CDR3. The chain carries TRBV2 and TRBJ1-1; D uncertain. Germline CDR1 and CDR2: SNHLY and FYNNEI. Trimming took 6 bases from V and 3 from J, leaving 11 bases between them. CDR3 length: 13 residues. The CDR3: CASSDEVDTEAFF. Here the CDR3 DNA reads TGTGCCAGCAGCGATGAGGTAGACACTGAAGCTTTCTTT.

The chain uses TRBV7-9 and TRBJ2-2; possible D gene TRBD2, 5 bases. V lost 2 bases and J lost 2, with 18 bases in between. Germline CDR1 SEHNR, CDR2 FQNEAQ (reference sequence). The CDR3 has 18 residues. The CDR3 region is CASSLTLAGGFNTGELFF. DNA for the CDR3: TGTGCCAGCAGCTTAACCCTGGCGGGCGGCTTCAACACCGGGGAGCTGTTTTTT.

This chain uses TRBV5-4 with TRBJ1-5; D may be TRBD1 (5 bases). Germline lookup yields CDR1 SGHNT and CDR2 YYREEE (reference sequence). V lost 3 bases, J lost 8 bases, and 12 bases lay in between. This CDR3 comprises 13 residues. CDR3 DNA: TGTGCCAGCAGCTGGGACCCGGGGGAGCCCCAGCATTTT. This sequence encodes CASSWDPGEPQHF.

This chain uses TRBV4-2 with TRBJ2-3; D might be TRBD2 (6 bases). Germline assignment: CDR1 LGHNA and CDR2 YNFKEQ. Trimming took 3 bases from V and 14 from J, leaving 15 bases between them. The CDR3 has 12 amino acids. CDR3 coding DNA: TGTGCCAGCAGCCAGACCGGAGGGGTCGGGTATTTT. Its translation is CASSQTGGVGYF.

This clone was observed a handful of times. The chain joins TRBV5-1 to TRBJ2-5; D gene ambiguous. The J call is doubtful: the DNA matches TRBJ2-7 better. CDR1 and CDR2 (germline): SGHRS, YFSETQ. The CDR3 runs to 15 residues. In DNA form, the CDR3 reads TGCGCCAGCAGCTTGTCGGCAGCGACCTCCTACGAGCAGTACTTC. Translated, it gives CASSLSAATSYEQYF.

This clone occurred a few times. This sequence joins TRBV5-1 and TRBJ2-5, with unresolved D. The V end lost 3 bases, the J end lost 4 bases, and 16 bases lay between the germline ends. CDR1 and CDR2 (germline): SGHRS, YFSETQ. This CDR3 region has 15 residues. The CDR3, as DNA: TGCGCCAGCAGCTCCCTGGGGTTTCCCTCAGAGACCCAGTACTTC. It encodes CASSSLGFPSETQYF.

CDR3 residues: CASSQDGQGAGEQYF. DNA of the CDR3: TGTGCCAGCAGCCAAGATGGGCAGGGGGCGGGAGAGCAGTACTTC. V and J are TRBV4-2 and TRBJ2-7, with 8 bases that match TRBD1. V shed 0 bases, J shed 7 bases, and the junction held 8 bases outside the gene matches. Germline assignment: CDR1 LGHNA and CDR2 YNFKEQ. The CDR3 has 15 amino acids.

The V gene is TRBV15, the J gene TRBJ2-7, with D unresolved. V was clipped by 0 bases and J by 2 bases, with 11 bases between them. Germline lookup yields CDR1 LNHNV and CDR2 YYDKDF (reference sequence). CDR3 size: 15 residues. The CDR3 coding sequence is TGTGCCACCAGCAGAGATTTACAGCACACCTACGAGCAGTACTTC. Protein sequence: CATSRDLQHTYEQYF.

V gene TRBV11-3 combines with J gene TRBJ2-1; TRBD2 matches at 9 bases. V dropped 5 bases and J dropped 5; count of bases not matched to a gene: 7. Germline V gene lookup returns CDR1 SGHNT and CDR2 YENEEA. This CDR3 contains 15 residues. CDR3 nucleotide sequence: TGTGCCAGCAGCGAGCGGCCTAGCGGGAACAATGAGCAGTTCTTC. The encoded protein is CASSERPSGNNEQFF.

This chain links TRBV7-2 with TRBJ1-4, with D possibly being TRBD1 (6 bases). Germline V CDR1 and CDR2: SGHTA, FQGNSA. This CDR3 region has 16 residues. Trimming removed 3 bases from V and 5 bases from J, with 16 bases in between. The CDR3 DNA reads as TGTGCCAGCAGCTTGATGAGGGGACAAGGGAATGAAAAACTGTTTTTT. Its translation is CASSLMRGQGNEKLFF.

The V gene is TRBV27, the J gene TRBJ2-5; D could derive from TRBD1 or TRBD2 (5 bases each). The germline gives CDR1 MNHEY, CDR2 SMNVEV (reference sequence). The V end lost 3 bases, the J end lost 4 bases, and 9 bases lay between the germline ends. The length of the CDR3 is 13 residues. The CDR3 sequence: CASSLRGRETQYF. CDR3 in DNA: TGTGCCAGCAGTTTGAGGGGACGAGAGACCCAGTACTTC.

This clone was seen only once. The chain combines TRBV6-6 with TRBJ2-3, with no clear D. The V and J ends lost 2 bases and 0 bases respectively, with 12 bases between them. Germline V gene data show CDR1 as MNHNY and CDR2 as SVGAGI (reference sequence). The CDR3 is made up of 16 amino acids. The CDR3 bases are TGTGCCAGCAGTTACGGTATGCAGACTAGCACAGATACGCAGTATTTT. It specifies CASSYGMQTSTDTQYF.

The CDR3 protein is CASSPLGDSGTDTQYF. CDR3 bases: TGTGCCAGCAGCCCTCTGGGGGATAGCGGCACAGATACGCAGTATTTT. The chain links TRBV5-6 to TRBJ2-3; tentatively, D is TRBD1 or TRBD2 (5 bases each). The CDR3 extends over 16 amino acids. The germline V gene encodes CDR1 SGHDT and CDR2 YYEEEE. Trimming stripped 4 bases from V and 1 base from J, with 16 bases between.

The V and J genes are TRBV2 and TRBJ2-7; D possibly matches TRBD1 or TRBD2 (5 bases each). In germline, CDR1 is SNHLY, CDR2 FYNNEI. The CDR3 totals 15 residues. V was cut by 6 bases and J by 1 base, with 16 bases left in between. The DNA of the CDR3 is TGTGCCAGCAGGGTGGGGACGGATGCATCCTACGAGCAGTACTTC. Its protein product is CASRVGTDASYEQYF.

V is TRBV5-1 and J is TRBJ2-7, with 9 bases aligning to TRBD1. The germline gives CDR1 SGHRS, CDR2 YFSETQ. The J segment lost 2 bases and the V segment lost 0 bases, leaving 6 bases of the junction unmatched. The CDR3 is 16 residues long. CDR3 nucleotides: TGCGCCAGCAGCTTGGTCCCGGACAGGGGTGCCTACGAGCAGTACTTC. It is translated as CASSLVPDRGAYEQYF.

CDR3 region: CASSASGRQETQYF. The DNA for the CDR3 is TGCGCCAGCAGTGCTAGCGGGAGGCAAGAGACCCAGTACTTC. V is TRBV5-1 and J is TRBJ2-5; 11 nucleotides agree with TRBD2. This CDR3 has 14 residues. Germline assignment: CDR1 SGHRS and CDR2 YFSETQ. The J segment lost 2 bases and the V segment lost 5 bases, leaving 2 bases of the junction unmatched.

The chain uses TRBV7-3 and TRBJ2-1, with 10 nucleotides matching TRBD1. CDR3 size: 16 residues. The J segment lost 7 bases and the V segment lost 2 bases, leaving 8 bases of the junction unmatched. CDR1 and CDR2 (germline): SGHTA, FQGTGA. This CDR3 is CASSLRGTGERNEQFF. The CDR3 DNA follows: TGTGCCAGCAGCTTACGTGGGACAGGGGAGAGGAATGAGCAGTTCTTC.

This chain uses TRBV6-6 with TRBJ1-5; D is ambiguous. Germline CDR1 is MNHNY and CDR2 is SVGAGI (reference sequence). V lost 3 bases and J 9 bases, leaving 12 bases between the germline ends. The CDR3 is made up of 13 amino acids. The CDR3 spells CASSYEGNTPQHF. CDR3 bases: TGTGCCAGCAGTTATGAGGGCAATACGCCCCAGCATTTT.